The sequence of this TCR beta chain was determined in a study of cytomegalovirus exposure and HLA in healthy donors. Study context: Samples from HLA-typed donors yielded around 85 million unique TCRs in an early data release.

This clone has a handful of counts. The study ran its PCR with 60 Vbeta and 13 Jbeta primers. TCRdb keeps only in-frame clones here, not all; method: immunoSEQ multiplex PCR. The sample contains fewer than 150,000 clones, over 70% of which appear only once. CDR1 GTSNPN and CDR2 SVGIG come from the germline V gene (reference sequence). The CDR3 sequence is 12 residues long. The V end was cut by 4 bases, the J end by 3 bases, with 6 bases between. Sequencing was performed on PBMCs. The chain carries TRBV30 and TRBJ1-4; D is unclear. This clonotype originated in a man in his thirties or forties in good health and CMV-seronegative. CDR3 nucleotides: TGTGCCTGGATTCTTGCTAATGAAAAACTGTTTTTT. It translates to CAWILANEKLFF.